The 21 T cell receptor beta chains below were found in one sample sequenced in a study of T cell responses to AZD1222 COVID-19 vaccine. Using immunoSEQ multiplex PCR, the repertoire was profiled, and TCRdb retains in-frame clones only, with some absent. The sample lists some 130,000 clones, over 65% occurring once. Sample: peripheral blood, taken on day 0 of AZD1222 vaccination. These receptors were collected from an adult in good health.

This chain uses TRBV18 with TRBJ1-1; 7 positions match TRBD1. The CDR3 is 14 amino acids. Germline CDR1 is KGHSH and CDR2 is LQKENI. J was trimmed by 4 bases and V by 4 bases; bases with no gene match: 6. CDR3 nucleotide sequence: TGTGCCAGCTCACTCCGACAGGGTGGCACTGAAGCTTTCTTT. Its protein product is CASSLRQGGTEAFF.

Written as DNA, the CDR3 is TGTGCCAGCAGTTCCACCGGACAGCCCCAGCATTTT. Residues: CASSSTGQPQHF. The chain joins TRBV6-6 to TRBJ1-5; D unclear. Germline assignment: CDR1 MNHNY and CDR2 SVGAGI (reference sequence). Deletions cut 4 bases from V and 7 bases from J, with 8 bases between. There are 12 residues in the CDR3.

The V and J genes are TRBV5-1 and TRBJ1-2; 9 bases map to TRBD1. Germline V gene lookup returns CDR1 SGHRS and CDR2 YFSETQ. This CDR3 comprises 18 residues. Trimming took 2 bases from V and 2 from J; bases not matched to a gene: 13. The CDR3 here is CASSLVRTGVLGNYGYTF. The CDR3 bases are TGCGCCAGCAGCTTAGTCCGGACAGGGGTTCTGGGCAACTATGGCTACACCTTC.

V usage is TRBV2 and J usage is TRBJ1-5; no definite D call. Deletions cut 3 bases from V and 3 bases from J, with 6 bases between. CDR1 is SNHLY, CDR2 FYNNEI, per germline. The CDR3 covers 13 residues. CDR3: CASSDESNQPQHF. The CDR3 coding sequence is TGTGCCAGCAGTGACGAGTCCAATCAGCCCCAGCATTTT.

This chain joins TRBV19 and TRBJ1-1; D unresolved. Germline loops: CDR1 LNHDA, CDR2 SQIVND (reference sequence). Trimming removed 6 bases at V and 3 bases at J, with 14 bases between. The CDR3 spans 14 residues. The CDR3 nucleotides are TGTGCCAGTAGCGACCGGACCGATGACACTGAAGCTTTCTTT. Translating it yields CASSDRTDDTEAFF.

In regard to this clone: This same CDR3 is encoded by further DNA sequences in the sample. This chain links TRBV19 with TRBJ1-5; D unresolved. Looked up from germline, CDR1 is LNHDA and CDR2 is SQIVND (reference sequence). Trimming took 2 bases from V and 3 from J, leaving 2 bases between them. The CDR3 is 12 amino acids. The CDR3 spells CASSISNQPQHF. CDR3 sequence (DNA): TGTGCCAGTAGTATATCCAATCAGCCCCAGCATTTT.

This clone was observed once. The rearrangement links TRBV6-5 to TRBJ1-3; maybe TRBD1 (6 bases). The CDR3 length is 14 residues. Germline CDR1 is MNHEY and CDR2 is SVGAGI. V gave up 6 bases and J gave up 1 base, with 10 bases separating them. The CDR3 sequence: CASRRGDSGNTIYF. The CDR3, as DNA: TGTGCCAGCAGGAGGGGGGATTCTGGAAACACCATATATTTT.

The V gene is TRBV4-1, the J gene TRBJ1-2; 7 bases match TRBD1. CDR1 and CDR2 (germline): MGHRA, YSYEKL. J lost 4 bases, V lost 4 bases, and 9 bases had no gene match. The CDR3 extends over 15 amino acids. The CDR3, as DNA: TGCGCCAGCAGCCCTCGGGACAGCGAGTTCTATGGCTACACCTTC. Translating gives CASSPRDSEFYGYTF.

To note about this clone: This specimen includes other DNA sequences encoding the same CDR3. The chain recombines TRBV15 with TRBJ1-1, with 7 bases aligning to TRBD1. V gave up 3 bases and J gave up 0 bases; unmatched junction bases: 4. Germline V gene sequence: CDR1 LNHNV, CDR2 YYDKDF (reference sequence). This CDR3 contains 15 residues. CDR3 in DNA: TGTGCCACCAGCAGGGGGGGACAGATGAACACTGAAGCTTTCTTT. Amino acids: CATSRGGQMNTEAFF.

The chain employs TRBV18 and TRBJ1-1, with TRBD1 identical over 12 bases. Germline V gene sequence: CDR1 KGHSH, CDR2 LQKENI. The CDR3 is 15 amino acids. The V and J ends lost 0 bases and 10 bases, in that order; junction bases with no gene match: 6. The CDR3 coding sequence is TGTGCCAGCTCACCACCGGGACAGGGGGCGTCTGGAGCTTTCTTT. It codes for CASSPPGQGASGAFF.

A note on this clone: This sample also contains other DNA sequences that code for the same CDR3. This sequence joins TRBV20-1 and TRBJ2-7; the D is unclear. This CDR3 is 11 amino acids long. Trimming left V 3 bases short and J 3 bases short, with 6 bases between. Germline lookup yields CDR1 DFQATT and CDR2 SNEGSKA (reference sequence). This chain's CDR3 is CSARGGYEQYF. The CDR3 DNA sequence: TGCAGTGCTAGGGGTGGCTACGAGCAGTACTTC.

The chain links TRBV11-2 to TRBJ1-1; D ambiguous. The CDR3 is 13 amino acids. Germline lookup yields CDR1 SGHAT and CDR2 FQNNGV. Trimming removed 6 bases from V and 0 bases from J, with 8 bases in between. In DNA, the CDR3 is TGTGCCAGCAGTTTGAACTTGAACACTGAAGCTTTCTTT. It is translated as CASSLNLNTEAFF.

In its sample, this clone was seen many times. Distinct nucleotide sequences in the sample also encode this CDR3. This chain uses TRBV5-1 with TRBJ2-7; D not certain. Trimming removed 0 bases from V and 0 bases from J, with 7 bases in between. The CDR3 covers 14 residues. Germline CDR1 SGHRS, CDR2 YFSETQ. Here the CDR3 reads CASSLATSSYEQYF. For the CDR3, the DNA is TGCGCCAGCAGCTTGGCTACGTCCTCCTACGAGCAGTACTTC.

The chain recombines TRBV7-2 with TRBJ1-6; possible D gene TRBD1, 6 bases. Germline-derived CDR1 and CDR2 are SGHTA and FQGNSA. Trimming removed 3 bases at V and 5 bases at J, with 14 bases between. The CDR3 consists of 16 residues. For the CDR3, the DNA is TGTGCCAGCAGCTTCCCAGGGGTCGGGGATAATTCACCCCTCCACTTT. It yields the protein CASSFPGVGDNSPLHF. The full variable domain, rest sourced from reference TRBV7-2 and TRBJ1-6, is GAGVSQSPSNKVTEKGKDVELRCDPISGHTALYWYRQSLGQGLEFLIYFQGNSAPDKSGLPSDRFSAERTGGSVSTLTIQRTQQEDSAVYLCASSFPGVGDNSPLHFGNGTRLTVT.

Here the CDR3 reads CASSQGMGMAPLHF. The CDR3 coding sequence is TGTGCCAGCAGCCAAGGCATGGGTATGGCACCCCTCCACTTT. This chain joins TRBV3-1 (or the pseudogene TRBV3-2) and TRBJ1-6; no definite D call. The germline V gene has CDR1 LGHDT and CDR2 YNNKEL (reference sequence). The ends were cut back, 1 base at V and 11 bases at J, with 12 bases in the middle. The CDR3 is 14 amino acids.

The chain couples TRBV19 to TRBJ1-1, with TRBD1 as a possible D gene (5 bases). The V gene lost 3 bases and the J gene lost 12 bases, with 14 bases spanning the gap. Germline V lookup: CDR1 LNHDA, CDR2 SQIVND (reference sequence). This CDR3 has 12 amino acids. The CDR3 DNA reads TGTGCCAGTAGTATTGCGAACAGGTTGACTTTCTTT. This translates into CASSIANRLTFF.

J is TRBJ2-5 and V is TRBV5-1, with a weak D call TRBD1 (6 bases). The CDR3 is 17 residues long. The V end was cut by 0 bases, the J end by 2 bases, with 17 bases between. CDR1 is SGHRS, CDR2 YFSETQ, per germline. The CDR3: CASSLGETGTTQETQYF. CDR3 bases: TGCGCCAGCAGCTTGGGTGAGACTGGGACAACGCAAGAGACCCAGTACTTC. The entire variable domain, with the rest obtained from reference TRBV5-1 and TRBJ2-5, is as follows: KAGVTQTPRYLIKTRGQQVTLSCSPISGHRSVSWYQQTPGQGLQFLFEYFSETQRNKGNFPGRFSGRQFSNSRSEMNVSTLELGDSALYLCASSLGETGTTQETQYFGPGTRLLVL.

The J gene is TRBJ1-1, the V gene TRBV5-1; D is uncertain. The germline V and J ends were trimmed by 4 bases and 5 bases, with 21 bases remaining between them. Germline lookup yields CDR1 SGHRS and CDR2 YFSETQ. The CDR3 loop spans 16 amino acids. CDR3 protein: CASSLDVWLDWTEAFF. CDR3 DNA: TGCGCCAGCAGCCTGGACGTCTGGTTGGATTGGACTGAAGCTTTCTTT.

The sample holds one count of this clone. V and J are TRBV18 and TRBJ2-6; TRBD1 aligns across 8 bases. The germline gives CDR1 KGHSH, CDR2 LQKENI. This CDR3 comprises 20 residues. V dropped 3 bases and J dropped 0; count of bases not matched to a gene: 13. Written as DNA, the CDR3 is TGTGCCAGCTCACCTACTTTCCCGGGACAGGATTACTCTGGGGCCAACGTCCTGACTTTC. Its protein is CASSPTFPGQDYSGANVLTF. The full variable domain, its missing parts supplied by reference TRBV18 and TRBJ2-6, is NAGVMQNPRHLVRRRGQEARLRCSPMKGHSHVYWYRQLPEEGLKFMVYLQKENIIDESGMPKERFSAEFPKEGPSILRIQQVVRGDSAAYFCASSPTFPGQDYSGANVLTFGAGSRLTVL.

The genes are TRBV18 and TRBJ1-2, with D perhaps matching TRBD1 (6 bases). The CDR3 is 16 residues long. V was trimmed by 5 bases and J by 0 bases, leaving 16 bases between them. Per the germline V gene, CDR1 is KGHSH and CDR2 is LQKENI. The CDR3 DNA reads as TGTGCCAGCTCAAAAGAGGGGGACGCCTCTAACTATGGCTACACCTTC. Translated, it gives CASSKEGDASNYGYTF.

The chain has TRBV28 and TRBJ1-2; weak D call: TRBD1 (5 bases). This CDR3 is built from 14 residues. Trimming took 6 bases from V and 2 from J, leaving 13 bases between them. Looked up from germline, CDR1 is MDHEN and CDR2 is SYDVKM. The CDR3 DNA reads TGTGCCAGCAGAGAGGACACCCGCAACTATGGCTACACCTTC. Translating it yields CASREDTRNYGYTF.